Listed below are T cell receptor beta chains from one sample, sequenced in a study of blood T cell repertoires in COVID-19. Assay: immunoSEQ multiplex PCR; the TCRdb copy retains only in-frame clones and omits some. The sample has under 45,000 clones, approximately 81% seen once. Sequenced input: peripheral blood. The receptors stem from a man aged 70-80 years with COVID-19, enrolled during active disease. Each CDR3 is given with its conserved first and last residue. A D gene is named only where the DNA matches it firmly. Clone sizes are given selectively: once, few, many, or a class where the clone is expanded.

.,TRBD1,TRBV7-8,TRBJ1-2,TGTGCCAGCAGCTTAGGCCGGGACAGGGGGCTTGAAGGCTACACCTTC,CASSLGRDRGLEGYTF
.,TRBD2,TRBV5-6,TRBJ2-7,TGTGCCAGCAGCTTTCGGGAGGTGAGGAGTCAGCGCGAGCAGTACTTC,CASSFREVRSQREQYF
.,TRBD2,TRBV11-3,TRBJ2-1,TGTGCCAGCAGCTTAGGGACTAGCGGGAGGAATGAGCAGTTCTTC,CASSLGTSGRNEQFF
.,.,TRBV5-4,TRBJ2-1,TGTGCCAGCAGCTTGGTATGGCTACAGGAAGACAATGAGCAGTTCTTC,CASSLVWLQEDNEQFF
.,.,TRBV6-5,TRBJ2-7,TGTGCCAGCAGTTACTCGATGTTGGGGGGCTACGAGCAGTACTTC,CASSYSMLGGYEQYF
.,TRBD1,TRBV10-3,TRBJ2-7,TGTGCCATCAGTGCAACACGGGACAGGAGCTCCTACGAGCAGTACTTC,CAISATRDRSSYEQYF
.,TRBD1,TRBV5-4,TRBJ1-4,TGTGCCAGCAGCCCCGGGACAGGGAATGAAAAACTGTTTTTT,CASSPGTGNEKLFF
.,TRBD1,TRBV4-2,TRBJ1-1,TGTGCCAGCAGCCCCGGACAGGTGGGTGACACTGAAGCTTTCTTT,CASSPGQVGDTEAFF
.,.,TRBV9,TRBJ2-1,TGTGCCAGCAGCGCAGGACAGATTGGGAATGAGCAGTTCTTC,CASSAGQIGNEQFF
.,.,TRBV19,TRBJ2-1,TGTGCCAGTAGTATTCAAAGGACTAACTTGTACAATGAGCAGTTCTTC,CASSIQRTNLYNEQFF
.,.,TRBV2,TRBJ1-1,TGTGCCAGCAGCGTCGTTGTCGGTCACGAATCGTGGTCTGAAGCTTTCTTT,CASSVVVGHESWSEAFF
.,.,TRBV6-5,TRBJ2-1,TGTGCCAGCAGCAGACAGGGAGGCAATGAGCAGTTCTTC,CASSRQGGNEQFF
.,.,TRBV5-1,TRBJ1-3,TGCGCCAGCAGCTTGGGACTGCCGAGCTCTGGAAACACCATATATTTT,CASSLGLPSSGNTIYF
few,.,TRBV11-1,TRBJ2-5,TGTGCCAGCAGCATCGGGATCCAAGAGACCCAGTACTTC,CASSIGIQETQYF
few,.,TRBV7-3,TRBJ2-3,TGTGCCAGCAGCTTAATAGGGGGTAGCACAGATACGCAGTATTTT,CASSLIGGSTDTQYF
.,TRBD2,TRBV6-2/TRBV6-3,TRBJ2-7,TGTGCCAGCAGTCCGCCCCCGACTAGCGGTTACCCATTTTCCTACGAGCAGTACTTC,CASSPPPTSGYPFSYEQYF
few,TRBD2,TRBV28,TRBJ2-3,TGTGCCAGCAGTGACCTAGCGGGAGGAATGAATACGCAGTATTTT,CASSDLAGGMNTQYF
.,.,TRBV19,TRBJ2-5,TGTGCCAGTAGTACGACATCCCAGGGGGGGACCCAGTACTTC,CASSTTSQGGTQYF
.,.,TRBV2,TRBJ1-2,TGTGCCAGCAGTGGAATTCAGGGTAGCGGCTACACCTTC,CASSGIQGSGYTF
.,.,TRBV24-1,TRBJ2-4,TGTGCCACCAGTGATTTGGCCCGGAACATTCAGTACTTC,CATSDLARNIQYF
.,TRBD1,TRBV9,TRBJ1-2,TGTGCCAGCAGCCTAGGGACAGCAAATGGCTACACCTTC,CASSLGTANGYTF
few,.,TRBV6-1,TRBJ2-2,TGTGCCAGCAGTGAAGCAGGGGTTCGGAACACCGGGGAGCTGTTTTTT,CASSEAGVRNTGELFF
.,.,TRBV10-3,TRBJ2-4,TGTGCCATCAGTGAGTCTAGCGGCAAGGATCAGTACTTC,CAISESSGKDQYF
.,TRBD2,TRBV6-2/TRBV6-3,TRBJ2-3,TGTGCCAGCAGTTACTTACTAGCGGGTGGCACAGATACGCAGTATTTT,CASSYLLAGGTDTQYF
.,.,TRBV29-1,TRBJ1-2,TGCAGCGTCCACACGGAGGGCTACACCTTC,CSVHTEGYTF
.,.,TRBV6-5,TRBJ1-2,TGTGCCAGCAGCCGGGGGGGAGGCTATGGCTACACCTTC,CASSRGGGYGYTF
.,.,TRBV9,TRBJ2-2,TGTGCCAGCAGCGCCAGAACCCAGGGGAAACCGAACACCGGGGAGCTGTTTTTT,CASSARTQGKPNTGELFF
.,.,TRBV7-8,TRBJ1-3,TGTGCCAGCAGCTTAGTCTCGGACTTCTCTGGAAACACCATATATTTT,CASSLVSDFSGNTIYF
.,.,TRBV18,TRBJ1-5,TGTGCCAGCTCACCACCGGGCGGGGTCAATCAGCCCCAGCATTTT,CASSPPGGVNQPQHF
once,.,TRBV9,TRBJ2-1,TGTGCCAGCAGCGCGACTACAACAGGGACTGAGCAGTTCTTC,CASSATTTGTEQFF
.,.,TRBV28,TRBJ1-6,TGTGCCAGCAGGACCCCCGGAGGGAAGCCCCTCCACTTT,CASRTPGGKPLHF
.,.,TRBV18,TRBJ2-7,TGTGCCAGCTCATACCAGGGCACCTACGAGCAGTACTTC,CASSYQGTYEQYF
.,TRBD2,TRBV3-1/TRBV3-2,TRBJ2-7,TGTGCCAGCAGCCAAAGCGGTAGCGGGGCCTACGAGCAGTACTTC,CASSQSGSGAYEQYF
.,.,TRBV28,TRBJ2-1,TGTGCCAGCAATGAGGGGGTGTCCCTGCGACAGTTCTTC,CASNEGVSLRQFF
.,.,TRBV29-1,TRBJ2-4,TGCAGCGTGGAGGGTCTGAATGACAGGGACGGACAGCAGTACTTC,CSVEGLNDRDGQQYF
.,.,TRBV28,TRBJ2-7,TGTGCCAGCAGTACTTGGACTTCCGACTTTTACGAGCAGTACTTC,CASSTWTSDFYEQYF
.,TRBD2,TRBV28,TRBJ2-1,TGTGCCAGCAGCTCAACTAGCGGAGCCTACAATGAGCAGTTCTTC,CASSSTSGAYNEQFF
.,.,TRBV19,TRBJ1-1,TGTGCCAGTAGTCCGCAGGATGCGAACACTGAAGCTTTCTTT,CASSPQDANTEAFF
.,.,TRBV5-4,TRBJ1-6,TGTGCCAGCAGCTTGTATGAGGGATCCCTCCACTTT,CASSLYEGSLHF
.,TRBD1,TRBV2,TRBJ1-2,TGTGCCAGCACCTCGACAGGGGATGACTATGGCTACACCTTC,CASTSTGDDYGYTF
once,.,TRBV7-3,TRBJ2-1,TGTGCCAGCAGCAAACTAGCTGAGTACAATGAGCAGTTCTTC,CASSKLAEYNEQFF
.,.,TRBV6-2/TRBV6-3,TRBJ2-7,TGTGCCAGCAGCTCATCGGGGTACATCTCCTACGAGCAGTACTTC,CASSSSGYISYEQYF
few,.,TRBV6-5,TRBJ1-6,TGTGCCATCCTGACAGATAATAATTCACCCCTCCACTTT,CAILTDNNSPLHF
few,.,TRBV27,TRBJ1-1,TGTGCCAGCAGTCTACGACAGCCCGGCTTTGGAGCTTTCTTT,CASSLRQPGFGAFF
.,.,TRBV7-3,TRBJ2-2,TGTGCCAGCAGCTTAGGCGGATCGACGAACACCGGGGAGCTGTTTTTT,CASSLGGSTNTGELFF
.,TRBD2,TRBV27,TRBJ2-7,TGTGCCAGCAGCCCCGTGTGGAGGCTAGCGGGAGTTTTTTGCGACGAGCAGTACTTC,CASSPVWRLAGVFCDEQYF
.,.,TRBV7-9,TRBJ2-7,TGTGCCAGCAGCGGACGGAGGATATACGAGCAGTACTTC,CASSGRRIYEQYF
.,.,TRBV21-1,TRBJ1-2,TGTGCCAGCAGCCGCCGCTCGGGACATACGTATGGCTACACCTTC,CASSRRSGHTYGYTF
few,TRBD2,TRBV30,TRBJ2-1,TGTGCCTGGACCCTAGCGGACTACAATGAGCAGTTCTTC,CAWTLADYNEQFF
.,.,TRBV28,TRBJ2-2,TGTGCCAGCAGTTTAAGCCCGATTTGGGGGGACACCGGGGAGCTGTTTTTT,CASSLSPIWGDTGELFF
.,TRBD2,TRBV5-5,TRBJ2-5,TGTGCCAGCAGCCGAGCGGGAGGAGAGACCCAGTACTTC,CASSRAGGETQYF
.,TRBD2,TRBV5-1,TRBJ2-2,TGCGCCAGCAGCGCGGGACTAGCGGGAGCCGGGGAGCTGTTTTTT,CASSAGLAGAGELFF
.,TRBD1,TRBV19,TRBJ2-7,TGTGCCAGTAGTGACTCAGGGGGCTACGAGCAGTACTTC,CASSDSGGYEQYF